The entry below gives a single T cell receptor (beta chain) sequence along with its context. Its antigen remains unidentified. Germline V CDR1 and CDR2: MDHEN, SYDVKM. After removal of 2 bases from V and 0 bases from J, the junction contained 1 base not matched to a gene. CDR3 length equals 15 residues. This sample stems from a study of graft-versus-host responses after intestinal transplantation. Broader study findings: Recipient-marrow GvH clones were detected, some having first appeared in ileum or blood.

This table comes from immunoSEQ multiplex PCR, and its TCRdb copy is limited to in-frame clones, with some not included. The table records tens of thousands of clones, 90% to 95% of them present only once. The TCR was taken from a human donor who received an intestinal transplant. The chain combines TRBV28 with TRBJ1-5, with 7 positions matching TRBD1. The input for sequencing was unstimulated CD8+ T cells sorted from spleen or lymph node cells, taken before intestinal transplant. CDR3 in DNA: TGTGCCAGCAGTTTAGGGACAGCTAGCAATCAGCCCCAGCATTTT. Amino acids: CASSLGTASNQPQHF.